This T cell receptor (beta chain) derives from a study of blood T cell repertoires in COVID-19. Whole-study context: Sources were T cells, B-cell-depleted T cells, or PBMCs; the material itself was cDNA or gDNA.

The table came from immunoSEQ multiplex PCR; TCRdb's copy has only in-frame clones and leaves some out. The data contain around 170,000 clones, about 85% of them seen just once; the ten biggest clones take up about an eighth. The V and J ends lost 2 bases and 3 bases, in that order; junction bases with no gene match: 2. Germline-derived CDR1 and CDR2 are LGHNA and YSLEER. The CDR3 consists of 14 residues. This clone is medium-sized. Specimen: peripheral blood. The sequence came from a man aged 65-85 years who had recovered from COVID-19. The gene calls are TRBV4-3 and TRBJ1-2, with 8 nucleotides matching TRBD1. In DNA, the CDR3 is TGCGCCAGCAGCCAACACAGGGGGGACTATGGCTACACCTTC. This encodes CASSQHRGDYGYTF.